The TCR beta chain described here comes from a study of T cells in Graves' hyperthyroidism and ophthalmopathy (dated by TCRdb to the late 2010s). Regarding the research as a whole: Peripheral blood was collected at initial diagnosis, before any treatment. TCR Vbeta CDR3 sequencing of some 140 peripheral blood samples (more than 40 ophthalmopathy, about 80 hyperthyroidism and around 17 progressor patients) is reported in the paper. An independent validation cohort of around 19 hyperthyroidism patients and about 15 patients who later progressed to ophthalmopathy tested prospective prediction of ophthalmopathy. The 75 to 100 discovery patients were randomly divided into training and test sets at a 7:3 ratio. A discovery cohort of 95 to 100 patients, about 40 with Graves' ophthalmopathy and about 60 with stable Graves' hyperthyroidism, was used to find distinguishing TCR V-J signatures. After sampling, hyperthyroidism patients received methimazole starting at 30 mg daily, and ophthalmopathy patients received high-dose intravenous methylprednisolone. Thyroid tissue and blood T-cell repertoires from six Graves' hyperthyroidism patients were also compared in the study.

Stable Graves' hyperthyroidism was defined as no progression to ophthalmopathy during 18 months of follow-up. Hyperthyroidism patients were newly diagnosed, had a disease duration of under 2 months, and were aged 18 to 65 years. Any patient with an uncontrolled infection, another autoimmune disease, pregnancy or lactation was excluded. Diagnoses were based on clinical symptoms, serum thyroxine and TRAb, thyroid ultrasound and orbital computed tomography. Ficoll-Paque density gradient centrifugation was used to isolate PBMCs from about 9 ml of fresh peripheral blood. Trizol reagent was used to extract total RNA, and RNA quality was then checked on an Agilent 2100 Bioanalyzer. TCR beta CDR3 regions were amplified from RNA transcripts. A first-round RT-PCR of the TCR CDR3 used the HTBI primer set with the Qiagen OneStep RT-PCR kit. A second multiplex PCR round built the libraries, followed by size selection and purification. Libraries were sequenced paired-end with 100 bp reads on an Illumina HiSeq2000. Per the authors' processing: SOAPnuke was used to process the raw data, throwing out any read that contained adapters or uncalled bases, had a mean Phred below 15, or lacked an exact constant-primer or identifier match. COPE v1.2.5 was used to merge the high-quality paired reads, and each unique nucleotide sequence was defined as a clonotype. Clonotypes were aligned to IMGT TRBV, TRBD and TRBJ reference segments using MiTCR v1.1. Analysis was restricted to V-J combinations with a frequency above 0.0001, which covered about 99% of repertoires. A TCS score was defined as the ratio between F50 (clonal expansion) and ExV (chaos), using BLOSUM62-based TCRdist between CDR3 peptides within each V-J. Welch's t-statistics and random forest reduced some 510 V-J features to 10 to 15, which were used in a naive Bayes classifier (R e1071). TCRdb reran the public reads through fastp at Q25 and MiXCR, keeping productive beta chains. Rows with one shared CDR3 protein collapse into an entry with the most common genes and DNA. TCRdb, not the original authors, processed these V and J calls. The sample table holds 300,000 to 400,000 distinct CDR3 sequences, of which roughly 13% were seen once. The ten largest clones represent 9.2% of the sample.

Of note for this clonotype: Its recognized antigen is unknown. Qualities for individual bases were not recorded, and no much larger clone is one base off.

What the authors observed across the whole study: Most expanded thyroid clonotypes (frequency above 0.001) were also detected in blood, a finding suggesting that blood repertoires may reflect thyroid immune responses. In validation, progression to ophthalmopathy was predicted by the model with 70.59% sensitivity and 72.22% specificity, a median of about 6.8 months before onset. A 13 V-J signature model separated ophthalmopathy from stable hyperthyroidism, with around 90% sensitivity and about 81% specificity in cross-validation and 80%/75% in testing. No statistical method was used to fix the sample size in advance, and group allocation was not hidden from the investigators.

Measured from the cysteine to the phenylalanine, the CDR3 is 15 residues long. Only the CDR3 DNA is retained, 45 bases long and in frame from the first base. The germline V gene provides CDR1 SGHDN and CDR2 FVKESK. Relative to germline, V is 1 base shorter and J is 7 bases shorter, with 14 bases between their ends. The clonotype originates from a woman aged 18-29 years with Graves' hyperthyroidism. The chain is made from TRBV14 and TRBJ1-3; no D gene can be assigned with confidence. Sequencing was done on a sample of blood. The CDR3 reads as follows: CASSQAGLGKNTIYF. The bases read TGTGCCAGCAGCCAAGCCGGGCTGGGAAAGAACACCATATATTTT. Here the CDR3 is joined to the reference TRBV14 and TRBJ1-3 genes, and the full variable domain is: EAGVTQFPSHSVIEKGQTVTLRCDPISGHDNLYWYRRVMGKEIKFLLHFVKESKQDESGMPNNRFLAERTGGTYSTLKVQPAELEDSGVYFCASSQAGLGKNTIYFGEGSWLTVV.